This passage covers 19 T cell receptor beta chains from one sample sequenced in a study of chemoradiotherapy in HPV16-positive cancers. The table came from immunoSEQ multiplex PCR; TCRdb's copy has only in-frame clones and leaves some out. The top ten clones hold 11% to 15% of a sample with approximately 8,100 clones, around nine tenths of them seen once. The source was blood, collected from a patient who underwent chemoradiotherapy. Source of these receptors: a human donor with HPV-associated anogenital cancer.

V and J are TRBV5-1 and TRBJ2-7; unclear D gene. Germline V lookup: CDR1 SGHRS, CDR2 YFSETQ. The CDR3 runs to 15 residues. Deletions cut 0 bases from V and 0 bases from J, with 10 bases between. CDR3 in DNA: TGCGCCAGCAGCTTGGACGGATCAAACTCCTACGAGCAGTACGTC. Translating it yields CASSLDGSNSYEQYV.

The chain recombines TRBV19 with TRBJ2-1, with 10 bases aligning to TRBD2. CDR3 length: 16 residues. J was trimmed by 5 bases and V by 7 bases; bases with no gene match: 11. CDR1 and CDR2 (germline): LNHDA, SQIVND (reference sequence). The CDR3 spells CASIEERGGGDNEQFF. As DNA, the CDR3 is TGTGCCAGTATCGAGGAGCGGGGGGGCGGCGACAATGAGCAGTTCTTC. Full variable domain (remainder filled in from reference TRBV19 and TRBJ2-1): DGGITQSPKYLFRKEGQNVTLSCEQNLNHDAMYWYRQDPGQGLRLIYYSQIVNDFQKGDIAEGYSVSREKKESFPLTVTSAQKNPTAFYLCASIEERGGGDNEQFFGPGTRLTVL.

The rearrangement joins TRBV10-3 to TRBJ1-1; maybe TRBD1 (6 bases). Germline V gene data show CDR1 as ENHRY and CDR2 as SYGVKD. The CDR3 length is 15 residues. Trimming removed 3 bases from V and 1 base from J, with 12 bases in between. The CDR3 loop reads CAISDFQGRNTEAFF. The CDR3 DNA sequence: TGTGCCATCAGTGACTTCCAGGGGAGGAACACTGAAGCTTTCTTT.

The chain carries TRBV29-1 and TRBJ1-1, with a tentative D call TRBD1 (5 bases). The CDR3 runs to 12 residues. Trimming stripped 7 bases from V and 4 bases from J, with 13 bases between. The V gene's germline CDR1 is SQVTM and CDR2 ANQGSEA. Written as DNA, the CDR3 is TGCAGCGCCGACAGCTTGGGCACTGAAGCTTTCTTT. Translated: CSADSLGTEAFF. The full variable domain, completed using reference TRBV29-1 and TRBJ1-1, is SAVISQKPSRDICQRGTSLTIQCQVDSQVTMMFWYRQQPGQSLTLIATANQGSEATYESGFVIDKFPISRPNLTFSTLTVSNMSPEDSSIYLCSADSLGTEAFFGQGTRLTVV.

The chain carries TRBV9 and TRBJ1-4; no definite D call. Germline V lookup: CDR1 SGDLS, CDR2 YYNGEE. The CDR3 runs to 13 residues. The V end was cut by 4 bases, the J end by 8 bases, with 12 bases between. CDR3 protein: CASSQNNVEKLFF. The CDR3 DNA reads as TGTGCCAGCAGCCAAAACAATGTCGAAAAACTGTTTTTT.

The chain employs TRBV12-5 and TRBJ2-3; perhaps D is TRBD1 or TRBD2 (5 bases each). CDR1 and CDR2 from the germline V gene are LGHNT and FRNRAP. CDR3 size: 15 residues. Trimming pared 2 bases from V and 0 bases from J, leaving 9 bases between. In DNA, the CDR3 is TGTGCTAGTGGTTTGTCTCGGGACAGCACAGATACGCAGTATTTT. Translating gives CASGLSRDSTDTQYF.

V and J are TRBV10-3 and TRBJ1-2; no clear D gene. Germline-derived CDR1 and CDR2 are ENHRY and SYGVKD. The CDR3 totals 13 residues. The V gene lost 6 bases and the J gene lost 2 bases, with 10 bases spanning the gap. DNA for the CDR3: TGTGCCATCAGGTCAACAGAGAACTATGGCTACACCTTC. Translated: CAIRSTENYGYTF.

The V gene is TRBV5-1, the J gene TRBJ2-1, with 11 bases aligning to TRBD2. The CDR3 runs to 16 residues. V shed 4 bases and J 2 bases; nucleotides not matched to a gene: 5. Germline loops: CDR1 SGHRS, CDR2 YFSETQ. The CDR3 DNA reads as TGCGCCAGCAGCCAATTTAGCGGGGGGGCCTACAATGAGCAGTTCTTC. It translates to CASSQFSGGAYNEQFF.

The chain links TRBV7-6 to TRBJ2-5; the match to TRBD2 covers 9 bases. J lost 7 bases, V lost 2 bases, and 14 bases had no gene match. CDR1 is SGHVS, CDR2 FNYEAQ, per germline. The CDR3 consists of 17 residues. The DNA of the CDR3 is TGTGCCAGCAGCTTATTAGGGCGGGGGGGCCTTATTTCGACCCAGTACTTC. It translates to CASSLLGRGGLISTQYF.

The rearrangement joins TRBV7-9 to TRBJ2-1; D is ambiguous. Germline V lookup: CDR1 SEHNR, CDR2 FQNEAQ (reference sequence). The CDR3 is 14 amino acids. Trimming took 1 base from V and 9 from J, leaving 13 bases between them. The CDR3 spells CASSLGDTSGEQFF. As DNA, the CDR3 is TGTGCCAGCAGCTTAGGAGACACGTCAGGTGAGCAGTTCTTC.

The chain links TRBV19 to TRBJ1-2, with a weak D call TRBD1 (6 bases). Germline loops: CDR1 LNHDA, CDR2 SQIVND (reference sequence). This CDR3 is built from 15 residues. Trimming left V 7 bases short and J 4 bases short, with 19 bases between. CDR3 amino acids: CASTLSPQGGYGYTF. The CDR3 nucleotides read TGTGCCAGTACCCTATCCCCACAGGGCGGCTATGGCTACACCTTC. The full variable domain, in which reference TRBV19 and TRBJ1-2 provide the parts outside the CDR3, is DGGITQSPKYLFRKEGQNVTLSCEQNLNHDAMYWYRQDPGQGLRLIYYSQIVNDFQKGDIAEGYSVSREKKESFPLTVTSAQKNPTAFYLCASTLSPQGGYGYTFGSGTRLTVV.

V usage is TRBV2 and J usage is TRBJ2-7, with D unclear. V lost 4 bases, J lost 2 bases, and 9 bases lay in between. CDR3 length: 13 residues. Germline assignment: CDR1 SNHLY and CDR2 FYNNEI. The DNA for the CDR3 is TGTGCCAGCAGTGGTCTGGGGACCTACGAGCAGTACGTC. It encodes CASSGLGTYEQYV.

J is TRBJ1-1 and V is TRBV7-2; D is unresolved. The CDR3 has 17 residues. V lost 1 base to trimming and J lost 0 bases, with 15 bases between them. Germline CDR1 reads SGHTA; CDR2 reads FQGNSA. CDR3 amino acids: CASSLGLLWVMNTEAFF. CDR3 nucleotides: TGTGCCAGCAGCTTAGGTTTACTGTGGGTAATGAACACTGAAGCTTTCTTT. Drawing the rest from reference TRBV7-2 and TRBJ1-1, the complete variable domain is GAGVSQSPSNKVTEKGKDVELRCDPISGHTALYWYRQSLGQGLEFLIYFQGNSAPDKSGLPSDRFSAERTGGSVSTLTIQRTQQEDSAVYLCASSLGLLWVMNTEAFFGQGTRLTVV.

The chain couples TRBV30 to TRBJ2-3; D ambiguous. Germline-derived CDR1 and CDR2 are GTSNPN and SVGIG (reference sequence). The CDR3 runs 12 residues. Trimming left V 0 bases short and J 6 bases short, with 7 bases between. This CDR3 reads CAWSVETDTQYF. CDR3 DNA sequence: TGTGCCTGGAGTGTAGAAACGGATACGCAGTATTTT.

This clone was observed a handful of times. The chain links TRBV10-3 to TRBJ2-6; D gene unclear. V lost 8 bases and J 0 bases, leaving 8 bases between the germline ends. The CDR3 totals 14 residues. Per the germline V gene, CDR1 is ENHRY and CDR2 is SYGVKD. In DNA form, the CDR3 reads TGTGCCATCCGGCCGAACTCTGGGGCCAACGTCCTGACTTTC. It specifies CAIRPNSGANVLTF.

The genes are TRBV18 and TRBJ2-5; D is ambiguous. CDR3 size: 12 residues. V shed 3 bases and J shed 0 bases, with 2 bases lying between them. Germline V lookup: CDR1 KGHSH, CDR2 LQKENI. CDR3 loop: CASSPNQETQYF. CDR3 nucleotides: TGTGCCAGCTCACCCAACCAAGAGACCCAGTACTTC.

The V call is TRBV7-9, the J call TRBJ2-1, with 8 positions matching TRBD2. CDR1 is SEHNR, CDR2 FQNEAQ, per germline (reference sequence). This CDR3 spans 16 amino acids. V was pared by 5 bases and J by 1 base, with 7 bases of the junction left unmatched. In nucleotides, the CDR3 is TGTGCCAGCAGCACAGACGGGAGGGGGTCCTACAATGAGCAGTTCTTC. Its protein product is CASSTDGRGSYNEQFF.

The chain carries TRBV19 and TRBJ2-5; possible D gene TRBD2, 6 bases. Trimming shortened V by 5 bases and J by 1 base, and 8 bases separated the two germline ends. This CDR3 spans 13 amino acids. Germline-derived CDR1 and CDR2 are LNHDA and SQIVND (reference sequence). CDR3 in amino acids: CASSWTTQETQYF. CDR3 in DNA: TGTGCCAGTAGTTGGACTACCCAAGAGACCCAGTACTTC.

The V gene is TRBV2, the J gene TRBJ1-2, with no clear D. CDR1 and CDR2 (germline): SNHLY, FYNNEI. V lost 6 bases, J lost 6 bases, and 11 bases lay in between. The CDR3 sequence is 12 residues long. The CDR3 region is CASSQWAHGYTF. In nucleotides, the CDR3 is TGTGCCAGCAGCCAATGGGCTCATGGCTACACCTTC.